What follows describes a single T cell receptor beta chain. About 0.5 to 1 ug RNA was reverse transcribed with random hexamers. Amplification of TCR beta CDR3 by immunoSEQ multiplex PCR spanned 54 Vbeta and 13 Jbeta. MiXCR was run by TCRdb on the immunoSEQ multiplex PCR reads, yielding one entry per CDR3 protein. The data show 100,000 to 150,000 distinct CDR3 sequences, more than 80% seen once. Negative isolation was used for CD8+ and CD4+ T cells and FACS enrichment for TEMRA cells. V shed 5 bases and J shed 6 bases, with 13 bases lying between them. CDR3 length: 13 residues. The entry originates in a study of CD8 T cells in Susac syndrome.

The sequence came from a human donor with multiple sclerosis. The rearrangement links TRBV12-3 or TRBV12-4 to TRBJ1-1, with a tentative D call TRBD1 (5 bases). The sequencing input was CD8+ T cells from PBMCs. CDR3 region: CASSQGPPAEAFF. CDR3 bases: TGTGCCAGCAGTCAGGGCCCCCCGGCTGAAGCTTTCTTT.